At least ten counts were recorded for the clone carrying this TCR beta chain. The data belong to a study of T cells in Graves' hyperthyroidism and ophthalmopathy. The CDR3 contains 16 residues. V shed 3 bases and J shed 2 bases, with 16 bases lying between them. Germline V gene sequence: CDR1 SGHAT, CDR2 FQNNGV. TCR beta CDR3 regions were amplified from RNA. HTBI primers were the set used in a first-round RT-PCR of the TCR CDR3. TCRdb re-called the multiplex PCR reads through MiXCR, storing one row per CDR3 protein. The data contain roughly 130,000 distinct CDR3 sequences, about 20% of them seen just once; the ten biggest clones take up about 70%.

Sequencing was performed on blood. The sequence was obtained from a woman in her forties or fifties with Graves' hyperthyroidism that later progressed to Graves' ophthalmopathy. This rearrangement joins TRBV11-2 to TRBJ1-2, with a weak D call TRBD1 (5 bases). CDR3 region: CASSFQVRAGNYGYTF. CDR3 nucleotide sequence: TGTGCCAGCAGCTTTCAAGTTCGTGCAGGGAACTATGGCTACACCTTC.